This TCR beta chain was retrieved from a study of T cells in Graves' hyperthyroidism and ophthalmopathy. The wider study: The blood sample was taken at first diagnosis, before treatment began. Study-level points and caveats: A model built on 13 V-J features separated ophthalmopathy from stable hyperthyroidism.

Authors of the study amplified TCR beta CDR3 regions from RNA transcripts. RT-PCR in the first round (using the HTBI primer set) targeted the TCR CDR3. Using its own MiXCR run on the multiplex PCR reads, TCRdb lists one record per CDR3 protein. The sample has around 300,000 distinct CDR3 sequences; over 11% are singletons. Graves' hyperthyroidism without ophthalmopathy progression within 18 months was termed stable. Diagnostic assessment was based on clinical symptoms, serum thyroxine and TRAb, thyroid ultrasound and orbital computed tomography. A remark on this clonotype: Its specificity is not known.

After removal of 8 bases from V and 4 bases from J, the junction contained 10 bases not matched to a gene. Looked up from germline, CDR1 is LGHDT and CDR2 is YNNKEL (reference sequence). This CDR3 spans 16 amino acids. The sample consisted of blood. The clonotype originates from a woman aged 25-40 years with Graves' hyperthyroidism. V is TRBV3-1 and J is TRBJ2-2; 10 bases are shared with TRBD2. The CDR3 DNA reads TGTGCCAGCGGAAAGCGGGAGGGCCTGACCACCGGGGAGCTGTTTTTT. It specifies CASGKREGLTTGELFF.